Listed below are T cell receptor beta chains from one sample, sequenced in a study of graft-versus-host responses after intestinal transplantation. Antigens of these TCRs are unknown. Assay used: immunoSEQ multiplex PCR; TCRdb lists only in-frame clones, some missing. The sample lists some 100,000 clones, 92% occurring once. Sequenced material: unstimulated CD8+ T cells sorted from spleen or lymph node cells, taken before transplant. Receptors were obtained from a human donor who was the organ donor for an intestinal transplant. The conserved cysteine and the conserved F or W are not part of the CDR3 here. The order of the fields is J gene, V gene, CDR3 protein.

J: TRBJ2-3; V: TRBV5-1; CDR3: ASSEPRSGSYTDTQY
J: TRBJ1-2; V: TRBV29-1; CDR3: SVAPLEEGYWYGYT
J: TRBJ2-7; V: TRBV2; CDR3: ASLGPGTSRVI
J: TRBJ2-5; V: TRBV18; CDR3: ASSPSVGEETQY
J: TRBJ2-7; V: TRBV2; CDR3: ASSIKAGGPEQY
J: TRBJ2-1; V: TRBV19; CDR3: ASKRYGGESNEQF
J: TRBJ2-1; V: TRBV4-1; CDR3: ASSQDSGVVAGVGEQF
J: TRBJ2-5; V: TRBV5-1; CDR3: ASSPAREGGQETQY
J: TRBJ2-3; V: TRBV5-3; CDR3: ARSLEWRLLQYSTDTQY
J: TRBJ1-2; V: TRBV27; CDR3: VSSIYRGANYGYT
J: TRBJ2-1; V: TRBV7-2; CDR3: ASSLALAGGLNEQF
J: TRBJ2-1; V: TRBV2; CDR3: ASKEGRNLLLYNEQF
J: TRBJ2-2; V: TRBV5-4; CDR3: ASRDDRGHKVANTGELF
J: TRBJ2-7; V: TRBV5-5; CDR3: ASRATSGYPYEQY
J: TRBJ1-1; V: TRBV9; CDR3: ASSVEGQAGMDTEAF
J: TRBJ2-7; V: TRBV7-9; CDR3: ASSLLGWGVEEQY
J: TRBJ2-7; V: TRBV5-6; CDR3: ASSFFAGITYEQY
J: TRBJ1-2; V: TRBV9; CDR3: ASSSGWYGYT
J: TRBJ1-1; V: TRBV19; CDR3: ASSLVPNTEAF
J: TRBJ1-1; V: TRBV11-3; CDR3: ASSSMEDTEAF
J: TRBJ2-1; V: TRBV19; CDR3: ASSMWTSGGEQF
J: TRBJ2-3; V: TRBV13; CDR3: ASSLYPAGGHIDTQY
J: TRBJ1-3; V: TRBV28; CDR3: ASTQQNGLSGNTIY
J: TRBJ1-1; V: TRBV7-8; CDR3: ASSHPKMGRATEAF
J: TRBJ2-3; V: TRBV29-1; CDR3: SVPLRQATFTDTQY
J: TRBJ2-5; V: TRBV7-2; CDR3: ASSLGLGEGTQY
J: TRBJ1-2; V: TRBV10-3; CDR3: AISRWMGQGNGYT
J: TRBJ2-5; V: TRBV5-6; CDR3: ASRPAGAKTQY
J: TRBJ2-7; V: TRBV7-2; CDR3: ASRQAGALHEQY
J: TRBJ2-6; V: TRBV6-4; CDR3: ASSEGQVSGANVLT
J: TRBJ2-2; V: TRBV11-2; CDR3: ASSLNTGELF
J: TRBJ2-1; V: TRBV6-6; CDR3: ASSYNSGGWNEQF
J: TRBJ2-2; V: TRBV4-1; CDR3: ASSQGLAVNTGELF
J: TRBJ2-2; V: TRBV7-3; CDR3: ASSPKPGLAETGELF
J: TRBJ2-7; V: TRBV9; CDR3: ASSVDGSSSYEQY
J: TRBJ2-7; V: TRBV28; CDR3: ASSLSLYEQY
J: TRBJ1-2; V: TRBV27; CDR3: ASSVSRDSLHGYT
J: TRBJ1-1; V: TRBV5-6; CDR3: ASSLASDTEAF
J: TRBJ2-3; V: TRBV5-1; CDR3: ASSAATSGATDTQY
J: TRBJ2-7; V: TRBV5-6; CDR3: ASSFLGTSYEQY
J: TRBJ2-1; V: TRBV5-4; CDR3: ASSLLSPVDNYNEQF
J: TRBJ2-7; V: TRBV2; CDR3: ASSYTYRGILRYEQY
J: TRBJ2-7; V: TRBV18; CDR3: ASSPRGPNYEQY
J: TRBJ2-2; V: TRBV28; CDR3: ASSTRTRDTGELF
J: TRBJ2-7; V: TRBV5-1; CDR3: ASSPPGQGWYEQY
J: TRBJ1-4; V: TRBV29-1; CDR3: SVRRDTANEKLF
J: TRBJ2-7; V: TRBV2; CDR3: ASSEASGAPYEQY
J: TRBJ1-1; V: TRBV5-1; CDR3: ASSPTGNTEAF
J: TRBJ2-3; V: TRBV19; CDR3: ASSDRASDTQY
J: TRBJ2-7; V: TRBV27; CDR3: ASSLLPSSYEQY